Below, one TCR beta chain is given with its context. Its cognate antigen is unknown. These data belong to a study of OX40 agonist ivuxolimab in advanced cancers. Study-level information: The group had a mean age of about 65 years, ranged from 23 to 79, and was approximately 81% male. Study outcomes and limitations: Blood T cells, both CD4+ and CD8+, expanded clonally by week 6 at 0.1 to 3.0 mg/kg. Clonal expansion among partial responders at 0.1-3.0 mg/kg ranked near the lowest.

This CDR3 is 14 amino acids long. The germline V gene encodes CDR1 MGHRA and CDR2 YSYEKL. Trimming removed 1 base from V and 10 bases from J, with 16 bases in between. This table comes from immunoSEQ multiplex PCR, and its TCRdb copy is limited to in-frame clones, with some not included. The sample holds fewer than 30,000 clones; approximately 86% are singletons and the top ten take nearly 20%. The TCR originated in an adult with an advanced solid tumor such as melanoma, head and neck, liver or kidney cancer. Sequences were derived from CD4+ or CD8+ T cells sorted from blood, sampled in a trial of the OX40 agonist ivuxolimab. The gene calls are TRBV4-1 and TRBJ1-2; TRBD1 might be the D (6 bases). The CDR3 bases are TGCGCCAGCAGCCAAGGCCCAGGGGACCCTGACTACACCTTC. Translating gives CASSQGPGDPDYTF.